The present T cell receptor beta chain was sequenced within a study of cytomegalovirus exposure and HLA in healthy donors. Vbeta (60) and Jbeta (13) primers were used in the PCR. This table comes from immunoSEQ multiplex PCR, and its TCRdb copy is limited to in-frame clones, with some not included. The table shows 180,000 or so clones, with 82% occurring only once. Trimming stripped 7 bases from V and 1 base from J, with 16 bases between. The germline V gene encodes CDR1 LGHNA and CDR2 YNFKEQ. This CDR3 has 15 amino acids. The specimen sequenced was PBMCs. V gene TRBV4-2 combines with J gene TRBJ1-1, with D perhaps matching TRBD1 (6 bases). The TCR originated in a middle-aged man in good health and CMV-seronegative. This CDR3 is CASTSGEGRNTEAFF. DNA of the CDR3: TGTGCCAGCACGTCAGGGGAGGGACGGAACACTGAAGCTTTCTTT.